Reported below is one T cell receptor beta chain. Its antigen is not identified. The data stem from a study of siplizumab effects on memory and regulatory T cells. Notes on the study in general: Siplizumab cultures yielded proliferating Tregs whose suppressive function was not confirmed.

TCRdb's table, derived via immunoSEQ multiplex PCR, lists solely in-frame clones and lacks some. The table records roughly 100,000 clones, more than 85% of them present only once. The V and J ends lost 3 bases and 3 bases, in that order; junction bases with no gene match: 4. The CDR3 spans 16 residues. Germline CDR1 is SGHKS and CDR2 is YYEKEE (reference sequence). Material: CD8+ T cells sorted from blood. The chain employs TRBV5-5 and TRBJ2-2; 11 bases map to TRBD1. This clonotype was sampled from a human donor in good health. The CDR3 spells CASSSPGQGDTGELFF. The CDR3 region has the DNA TGTGCCAGCAGCTCTCCGGGACAGGGGGACACCGGGGAGCTGTTTTTT.